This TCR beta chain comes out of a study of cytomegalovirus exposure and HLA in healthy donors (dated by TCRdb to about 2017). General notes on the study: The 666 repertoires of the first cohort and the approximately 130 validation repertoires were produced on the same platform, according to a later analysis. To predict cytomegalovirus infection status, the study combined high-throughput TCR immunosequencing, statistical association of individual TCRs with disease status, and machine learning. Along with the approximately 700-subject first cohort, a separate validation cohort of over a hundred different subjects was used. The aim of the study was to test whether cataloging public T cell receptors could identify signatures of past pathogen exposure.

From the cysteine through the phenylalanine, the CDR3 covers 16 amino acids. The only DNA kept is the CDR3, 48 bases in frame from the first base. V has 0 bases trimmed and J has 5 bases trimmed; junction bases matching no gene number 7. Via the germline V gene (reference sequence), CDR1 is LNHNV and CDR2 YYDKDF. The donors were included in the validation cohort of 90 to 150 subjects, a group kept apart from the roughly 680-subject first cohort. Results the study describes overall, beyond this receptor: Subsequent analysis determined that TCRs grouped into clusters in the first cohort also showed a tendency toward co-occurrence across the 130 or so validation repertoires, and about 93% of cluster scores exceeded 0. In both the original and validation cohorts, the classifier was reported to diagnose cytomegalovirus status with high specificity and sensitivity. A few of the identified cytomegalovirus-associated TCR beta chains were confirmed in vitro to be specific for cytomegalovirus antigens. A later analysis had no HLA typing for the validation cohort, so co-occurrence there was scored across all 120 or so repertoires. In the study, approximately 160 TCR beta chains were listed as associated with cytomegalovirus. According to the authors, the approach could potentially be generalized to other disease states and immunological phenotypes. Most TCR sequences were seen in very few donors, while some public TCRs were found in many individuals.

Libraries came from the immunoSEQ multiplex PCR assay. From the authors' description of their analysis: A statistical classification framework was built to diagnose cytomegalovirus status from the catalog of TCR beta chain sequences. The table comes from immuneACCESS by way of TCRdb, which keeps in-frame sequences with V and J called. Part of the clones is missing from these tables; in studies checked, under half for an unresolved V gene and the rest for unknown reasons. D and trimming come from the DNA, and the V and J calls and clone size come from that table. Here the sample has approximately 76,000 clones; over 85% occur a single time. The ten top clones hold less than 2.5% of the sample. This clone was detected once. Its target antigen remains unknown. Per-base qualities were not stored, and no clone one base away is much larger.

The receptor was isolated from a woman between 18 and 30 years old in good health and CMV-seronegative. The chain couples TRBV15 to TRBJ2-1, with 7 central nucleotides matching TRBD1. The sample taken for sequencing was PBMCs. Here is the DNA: TGTGCCACCAGCAGAGAAAGGGACAGCTACCACAATGAGCAGTTCTTC. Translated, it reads CATSRERDSYHNEQFF.